This TCR beta chain was sequenced for a study of blood T cell repertoires in COVID-19. There are 15 residues in the CDR3. Germline lookup yields CDR1 LNHDA and CDR2 SQIVND (reference sequence). Trimming pared 1 base from V and 0 bases from J, leaving 9 bases between. Generated by immunoSEQ multiplex PCR, the TCRdb table keeps only in-frame clones and is missing some. The sample shows some 74,000 clones, about nine tenths of them seen only once. The sequenced sample consisted of peripheral blood. The TCR sequence derives from a man between 45 and 60 years old with active COVID-19. This sequence joins TRBV19 and TRBJ1-1; tentatively, D is TRBD1 (5 bases). The CDR3 loop is CASSIAGPLNTEAFF. Here the CDR3 DNA reads TGTGCCAGTAGTATAGCAGGGCCCTTGAACACTGAAGCTTTCTTT.